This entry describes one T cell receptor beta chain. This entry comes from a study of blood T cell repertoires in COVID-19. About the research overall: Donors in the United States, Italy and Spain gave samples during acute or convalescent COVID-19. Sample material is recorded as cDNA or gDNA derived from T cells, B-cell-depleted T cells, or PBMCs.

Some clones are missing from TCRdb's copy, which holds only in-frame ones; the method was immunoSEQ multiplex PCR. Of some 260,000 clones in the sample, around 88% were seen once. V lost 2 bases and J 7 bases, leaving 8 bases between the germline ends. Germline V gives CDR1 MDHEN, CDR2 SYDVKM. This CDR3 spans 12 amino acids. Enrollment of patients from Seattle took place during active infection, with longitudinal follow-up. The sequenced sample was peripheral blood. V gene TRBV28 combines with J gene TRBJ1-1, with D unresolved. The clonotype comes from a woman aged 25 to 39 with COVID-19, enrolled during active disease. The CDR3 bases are TGTGCCAGCAGTTTACAGGCTTATGAAGCTTTCTTT. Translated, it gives CASSLQAYEAFF.